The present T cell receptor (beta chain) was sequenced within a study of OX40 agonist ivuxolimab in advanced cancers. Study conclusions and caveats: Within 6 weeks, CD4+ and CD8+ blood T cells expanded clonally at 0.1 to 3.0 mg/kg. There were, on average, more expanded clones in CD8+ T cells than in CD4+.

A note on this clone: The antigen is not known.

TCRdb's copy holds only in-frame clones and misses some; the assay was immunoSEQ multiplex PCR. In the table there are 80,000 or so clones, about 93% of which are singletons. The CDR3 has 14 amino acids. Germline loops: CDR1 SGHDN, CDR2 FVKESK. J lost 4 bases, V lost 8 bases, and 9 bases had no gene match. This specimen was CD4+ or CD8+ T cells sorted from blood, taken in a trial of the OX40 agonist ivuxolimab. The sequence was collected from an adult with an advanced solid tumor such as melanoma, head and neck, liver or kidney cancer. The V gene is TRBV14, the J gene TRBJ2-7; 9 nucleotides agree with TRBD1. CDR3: CASGWDREGYEQYF. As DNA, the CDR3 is TGTGCCAGCGGTTGGGACAGGGAAGGATACGAGCAGTACTTC.